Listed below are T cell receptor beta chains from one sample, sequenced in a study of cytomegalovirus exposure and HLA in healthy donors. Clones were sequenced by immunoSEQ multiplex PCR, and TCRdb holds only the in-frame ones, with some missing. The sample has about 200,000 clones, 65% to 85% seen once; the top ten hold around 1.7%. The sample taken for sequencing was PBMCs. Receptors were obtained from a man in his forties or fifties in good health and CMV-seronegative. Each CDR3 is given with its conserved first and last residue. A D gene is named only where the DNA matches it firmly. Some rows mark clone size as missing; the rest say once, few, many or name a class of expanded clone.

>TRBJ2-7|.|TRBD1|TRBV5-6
TGTGCCAGCAGCCCGTATGTGGACAGGGGAGGGACCTACGAGCAGTACTTC
CASSPYVDRGGTYEQYF
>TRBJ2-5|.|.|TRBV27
TGTGCCAGCAGTTCCGGCGGGACGAAAGAGACCCAGTACTTC
CASSSGGTKETQYF
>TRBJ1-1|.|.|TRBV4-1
TGCGCCAGCAGCCAAGCAGGGGTGAACACTGAAGCTTTCTTT
CASSQAGVNTEAFF
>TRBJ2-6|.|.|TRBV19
TGTGCCAGTACCAGGGAAACCTGGGGGGCCAACGTCCTGACTTTC
CASTRETWGANVLTF
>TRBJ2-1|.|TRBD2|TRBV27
TGTGCCAGTTTAGCGGGAGGGCCAGGCAATGAGCAGTTCTTC
CASLAGGPGNEQFF
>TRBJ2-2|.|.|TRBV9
TGTGCCAGCAGCGTAGGGAGCGGGGAGCTGTTTTTT
CASSVGSGELFF
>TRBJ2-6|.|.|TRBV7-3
TGTGCCAGCAGCTCCGGGTCTGGGGCCAACGTCCTGACTTTC
CASSSGSGANVLTF
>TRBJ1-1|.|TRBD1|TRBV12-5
TGTGCTAGTGGCAACAGGGGCCCAGGAGCTTTCTTT
CASGNRGPGAFF
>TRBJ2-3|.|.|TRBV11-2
TGTGCCAGCAGCTTCGGACAGCTTACAGATACGCAGTATTTT
CASSFGQLTDTQYF
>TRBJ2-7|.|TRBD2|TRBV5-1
TGCGCCAGCAGCTTGGCCCCCGGGACTAGCTTCAACGAGCAGTACTTC
CASSLAPGTSFNEQYF
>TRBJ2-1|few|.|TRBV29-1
TGCAGCGTTATCCCGGGAACCTACAATGAGCAGTTCTTC
CSVIPGTYNEQFF
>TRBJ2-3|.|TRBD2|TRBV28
TGTGCCAGCAGAGGCGGGGGAACAGATACGCAGTATTTT
CASRGGGTDTQYF
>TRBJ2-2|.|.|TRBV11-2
TGTGCCAGCAGCTTAGTGGGAGCCGGCACCGGGGAGCTGTTTTTT
CASSLVGAGTGELFF
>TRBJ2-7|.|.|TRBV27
TGTGCCAGCAGTTTAGGTACAGGGTTCGAGCAGTACTTC
CASSLGTGFEQYF
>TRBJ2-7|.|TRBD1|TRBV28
TGTGCCAGCAGTTTATCGGGACAGGGGCGCCACGAGCAGTACTTC
CASSLSGQGRHEQYF
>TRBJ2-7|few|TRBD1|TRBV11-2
TGTGCCAGCAGCACGGGACAGCCCTCCTACGAGCAGTACTTC
CASSTGQPSYEQYF
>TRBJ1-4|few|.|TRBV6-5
TGTGCCAGCAGTCGCTTGGCCTATGAAAAACTGTTTTTT
CASSRLAYEKLFF